The T cell receptor beta chain described here comes from a study of T cells after yellow fever vaccination. Overall study: The authors prepared low-cell-number fractions using SMART-Seq v4 Ultra Low Input.

The TCR cDNA carried a universal primer site and UMIs from 5'RACE template switching. MiXCR, applied by TCRdb to the 5' RACE reads, yields one record per CDR3 protein. This sample yields about 350,000 distinct CDR3 sequences, of which under 15% are seen a single time; more than 3% belongs to the top ten. This clonotype was detected only a few times. The sample in question was CD4+ T cells sorted from PBMCs, obtained 15 days after the yellow fever booster vaccination. This receptor was identified in a man between 18 and 35 years old who received the YFV17D yellow fever vaccine.

CDR3 loop: CASSLQLQNTGELFF. CDR3 coding DNA: TGTGCCAGCAGCTTACAACTCCAGAACACCGGGGAGCTGTTTTTT. The J gene is TRBJ2-2, the V gene TRBV11-1; D gene ambiguous. The CDR3 is 15 residues long. Trimming removed 2 bases from V and 1 base from J, with 8 bases in between. Per the germline V gene, CDR1 is SGHAT and CDR2 is FQDESV (reference sequence).